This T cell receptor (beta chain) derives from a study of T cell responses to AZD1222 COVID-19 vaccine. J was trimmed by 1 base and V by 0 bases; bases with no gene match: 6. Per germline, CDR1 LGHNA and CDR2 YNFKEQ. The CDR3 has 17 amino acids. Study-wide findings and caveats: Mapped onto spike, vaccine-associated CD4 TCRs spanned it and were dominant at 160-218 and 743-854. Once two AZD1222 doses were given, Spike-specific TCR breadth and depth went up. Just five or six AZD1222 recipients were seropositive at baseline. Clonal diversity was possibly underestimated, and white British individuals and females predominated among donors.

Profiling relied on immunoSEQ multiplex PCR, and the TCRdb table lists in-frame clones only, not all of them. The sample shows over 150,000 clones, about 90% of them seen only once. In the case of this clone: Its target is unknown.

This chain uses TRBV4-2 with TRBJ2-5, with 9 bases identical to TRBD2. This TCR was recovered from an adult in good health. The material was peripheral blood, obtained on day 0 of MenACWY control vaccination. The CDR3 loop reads CASSQEGGTSTQETQYF. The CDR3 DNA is TGTGCCAGCAGCCAAGAAGGGGGGACTAGCACCCAAGAGACCCAGTACTTC.